This paragraph reports one T cell receptor (beta chain). The data stem from a study of shared clonotypes between healthy human individuals. The data were produced by immunoSEQ multiplex PCR, yet TCRdb's version contains in-frame clones alone and is incomplete. In the table there are over 2,000,000 clones, over 85% of which are singletons. Naive CD8 cells lacked CD45RO, underwent positive selection for CCR7 and left out terminally differentiated effector memory CD45RA+ cells. Germline assignment: CDR1 MGHRA and CDR2 YSYEKL. The CDR3 contains 16 residues. V lost 4 bases to trimming and J lost 3 bases, with 15 bases between them.

This clonotype originated in a young man in good health. Some clones in this sample may be carry-over from other donors' samples. Sequencing used naive CD8+ T cells from PBMCs. J is TRBJ2-2 and V is TRBV4-1; D is uncertain. The CDR3 region has the DNA TGCGCCAGCAGCCTAAGGGCCGTAGTTTACACCGGGGAGCTGTTTTTT. Translation: CASSLRAVVYTGELFF.